These 32 T cell receptor beta chains came from one sample sequenced in a study of T cells after yellow fever vaccination. Each CDR3 protein is one row after TCRdb ran MiXCR on the 5' RACE reads. The table has 320,000 or so distinct CDR3 sequences, about 8.3% seen once; the top ten hold roughly 15%. The specimen was PBMCs, collected roughly 46 days after the first yellow fever vaccination. The receptors come from a man younger than 30 who received the YFV17D yellow fever vaccine.

The chain joins TRBV7-9 to TRBJ2-1, with 8 bases matching TRBD2. This CDR3 has 17 residues. Germline CDR1 and CDR2: SEHNR and FQNEAQ (reference sequence). The V gene end was trimmed by 4 bases and the J gene end by 0 bases; junction bases not matched to a gene: 8. The CDR3 DNA reads TGTGCCAGCAGCTCGGGGACTAGTACGGGCTCCTACAATGAGCAGTTCTTC. Its translation: CASSSGTSTGSYNEQFF.

This clonotype was seen more than once but under ten times. The chain has TRBV7-9 and TRBJ2-7, with TRBD1 identical over 7 bases. V was pared by 5 bases and J by 0 bases, with 7 bases of the junction left unmatched. CDR3 length: 15 amino acids. Germline assignment: CDR1 SEHNR and CDR2 FQNEAQ (reference sequence). The CDR3 region is CASSPTGTASYEQYF. In DNA, the CDR3 is TGTGCCAGCAGCCCGACCGGGACAGCCTCCTACGAGCAGTACTTC. Complete variable domain (other parts from reference TRBV7-9 and TRBJ2-7): DTGVSQNPRHKITKRGQNVTFRCDPISEHNRLYWYRQTLGQGPEFLTYFQNEAQLEKSRLLSDRFSAERPKGSFSTLEIQRTEQGDSAMYLCASSPTGTASYEQYFGPGTRLTVT.

This clonotype was seen repeatedly, ten times or more. V usage is TRBV4-1 and J usage is TRBJ2-7, with a weak D call TRBD2 (6 bases). This CDR3 has 15 amino acids. The germline V and J ends were trimmed by 1 base and 2 bases, with 12 bases remaining between them. Germline V lookup: CDR1 MGHRA, CDR2 YSYEKL. CDR3 in amino acids: CASSQVSGRTYEQYF. The CDR3 region has the DNA TGCGCCAGCAGCCAAGTTAGCGGCAGAACCTACGAGCAGTACTTC.

This chain uses TRBV18 with TRBJ2-7; D is undetermined. Germline CDR1 is KGHSH and CDR2 is LQKENI. The CDR3 is 14 amino acids. V was clipped by 5 bases and J by 2 bases, with 13 bases between them. CDR3 DNA sequence: TGTGCCAGCTCAGACTTGGACGGAACCTACGAGCAGTACTTC. Amino acids: CASSDLDGTYEQYF.

This clonotype was seen ten or more times. The chain couples TRBV6-5 to TRBJ2-3; no definite D call. Germline-derived CDR1 and CDR2 are MNHEY and SVGAGI. V lost 3 bases and J lost 3, with 7 bases in between. This CDR3 comprises 13 residues. The CDR3 region has the DNA TGTGCCAGCAGTTATGGCCCGACAGATACGCAGTATTTT. Its protein is CASSYGPTDTQYF.

This clonotype was counted at least ten times. The rearrangement uses TRBV20-1 and TRBJ2-3; D remains ambiguous. Trimming removed 3 bases from V and 0 bases from J, with 16 bases in between. The CDR3 totals 16 residues. Germline assignment: CDR1 DFQATT and CDR2 SNEGSKA (reference sequence). As DNA, the CDR3 is TGCAGTGCTAGTGTCCGGGCCCTCACTAGCACAGATACGCAGTATTTT. It codes for CSASVRALTSTDTQYF.

A few counts support this clonotype. The chain is built from TRBV19 and TRBJ2-1; D unclear. This CDR3 contains 13 residues. From germline, CDR1 is LNHDA and CDR2 SQIVND (reference sequence). Trimming pared 5 bases from V and 4 bases from J, leaving 9 bases between. The CDR3 is CASSPERYNEQFF. The CDR3 coding sequence is TGTGCCAGTAGTCCGGAGAGGTACAATGAGCAGTTCTTC.

The J gene is TRBJ2-5, the V gene TRBV5-1; 9 bases line up with TRBD2. The J segment lost 1 base and the V segment lost 7 bases, leaving 8 bases of the junction unmatched. CDR3 length equals 15 residues. Germline V gene lookup returns CDR1 SGHRS and CDR2 YFSETQ. CDR3 sequence reads: CASVRVAGVQETQYF. CDR3 in DNA: TGCGCCAGCGTGAGAGTAGCGGGGGTCCAAGAGACCCAGTACTTC.

The V call is TRBV11-1, the J call TRBJ2-7; D possibly corresponds to TRBD2 (5 bases). The V and J ends lost 4 bases and 2 bases respectively, with 12 bases between them. Germline V gene lookup returns CDR1 SGHAT and CDR2 FQDESV (reference sequence). The CDR3 contains 14 residues. The CDR3 reads CASSSTTGTYEQYV. DNA of the CDR3: TGTGCCAGCAGCTCCACCACGGGGACCTACGAGCAGTACGTC.

The V gene is TRBV12-3 or TRBV12-4, the J gene TRBJ1-2; D ambiguous. The CDR3 contains 12 residues. The V end was cut by 5 bases, the J end by 5 bases, with 9 bases between. CDR3 in amino acids: CASSTLGYGYTF. The CDR3 DNA sequence: TGTGCCAGCAGTACCCTAGGTTATGGCTACACCTTC.

This clonotype occurred a few times. The rearrangement uses TRBV6-6 and TRBJ2-7, with 7 bases identical to TRBD1. Germline lookup yields CDR1 MNHNY and CDR2 SVGAGI (reference sequence). V was pared by 6 bases and J by 5 bases, with 7 bases of the junction left unmatched. The CDR3 runs 13 residues. CDR3 loop: CASRQGILDEQYV. CDR3 bases: TGTGCCAGCAGACAGGGGATCTTGGACGAGCAGTACGTC.

Only a few counts were recorded for this clonotype. The V call is TRBV9, the J call TRBJ2-7, with 7 nucleotides matching TRBD1. This CDR3 has 19 residues. The germline V gene encodes CDR1 SGDLS and CDR2 YYNGEE. V lost 3 bases, J lost 0 bases, and 18 bases stayed unmatched. CDR3 protein: CASSAPGATGVPFSYEQYV. CDR3 coding DNA: TGTGCCAGCAGCGCGCCGGGCGCAACAGGGGTCCCCTTCTCCTACGAGCAGTACGTC.

This clonotype was counted at least ten times. The genes are TRBV7-2 and TRBJ2-5; 8 nucleotides match TRBD1. This CDR3 is 14 amino acids long. The germline V gene has CDR1 SGHTA and CDR2 FQGNSA. The V and J ends lost 4 bases and 5 bases, in that order; junction bases with no gene match: 6. CDR3 nucleotides: TGTGCCAGCAGCTCCTGGACAGGGCAGGAGACCCAGTACTTC. Encoded protein: CASSSWTGQETQYF.

The chain is built from TRBV6-4 and TRBJ1-4; D remains unclear. Trimming cost V 6 bases and J 5 bases, with 16 bases left between them. The germline V gene has CDR1 MRHNA and CDR2 SNTAGT. The CDR3 runs 15 residues. CDR3 bases: TGTGCCAGCAGAGTCCGACCATCCCCAAATGAAAAACTGTTTTTT. It is translated as CASRVRPSPNEKLFF.

The chain is built from TRBV7-9 and TRBJ1-1, with D unclear. Germline lookup yields CDR1 SEHNR and CDR2 FQNEAQ (reference sequence). This CDR3 is built from 14 residues. V was trimmed by 1 base and J by 4 bases, leaving 10 bases between them. This chain's CDR3 is CASSLEGSSTEAFF. As DNA, the CDR3 is TGTGCCAGCAGCTTAGAGGGATCCTCCACTGAAGCTTTCTTT.

This clonotype was picked up a small number of times. The CDR3 reads CASSFMVGRRTDIEQFF. Written as DNA, the CDR3 is TGTGCCAGCAGCTTTATGGTGGGGCGGCGAACAGACATTGAGCAGTTCTTC. The chain is built from TRBV7-8 and TRBJ2-1, with D possibly TRBD1 on 5 matching bases. CDR3 length equals 17 residues. Germline-derived CDR1 and CDR2 are SGHVS and FQNEAQ. The V gene lost 3 bases and the J gene lost 9 bases, with 24 bases spanning the gap.

This clonotype was detected only a few times. The V call is TRBV9, the J call TRBJ1-1; no definite D call. The germline V gene encodes CDR1 SGDLS and CDR2 YYNGEE. The V gene lost 0 bases and the J gene lost 3 bases, with 3 bases spanning the gap. This CDR3 is built from 12 residues. CDR3 in amino acids: CASSVVHTEAFF. In DNA form, the CDR3 reads TGTGCCAGCAGCGTAGTTCACACTGAAGCTTTCTTT.

This clonotype was detected only a few times. CDR3 residues: CASTRYGGEETQYF. The CDR3 nucleotides are TGCGCCAGCACCCGGTATGGAGGGGAAGAGACCCAGTACTTC. This chain uses TRBV5-1 with TRBJ2-5, with D perhaps TRBD2 (6 bases). The CDR3 sequence is 14 residues long. Germline V gene data show CDR1 as SGHRS and CDR2 as YFSETQ. V lost 6 bases, J lost 3 bases, and 15 bases lay in between.

In its sample, this clonotype was seen a few times. The chain employs TRBV20-1 and TRBJ1-4; D is unclear. The V gene lost 3 bases and the J gene lost 3 bases, with 17 bases spanning the gap. Germline V gene lookup returns CDR1 DFQATT and CDR2 SNEGSKA (reference sequence). The CDR3 extends over 16 amino acids. In DNA, the CDR3 is TGCAGTGCTAGCCCGTTGATGGGAATGGCTAATGAAAAACTGTTTTTT. This sequence encodes CSASPLMGMANEKLFF.

In regard to this clonotype: A junction end diverges from the germline sequence, so it may reflect a read error. This chain uses TRBV29-1 with TRBJ1-5; 7 bases are shared with TRBD1. CDR3 length equals 14 residues. Germline lookup yields CDR1 SQVTM and CDR2 ANQGSEA. CDR3 DNA sequence: TGCAGCGTTGCGTTAGGGGACAGCAGTCAGCCCCAGCATTTT. Amino acid sequence: CSVALGDSSQPQHF.

This clonotype was recorded a few times. The chain couples TRBV6-2 or TRBV6-3 to TRBJ1-5; D is possibly TRBD1 (5 bases). V lost 10 bases, J lost 7 bases, and 14 bases lay in between. Germline values: CDR1 MNHEY, CDR2 SVGEGT. The CDR3 spans 12 residues. The DNA for the CDR3 is TGTGCCACCCAGACAGCGGGGCAGCCCCAGCATTTT. This encodes CATQTAGQPQHF.

The V and J genes are TRBV29-1 and TRBJ2-5; tentatively, D is TRBD2 (6 bases). V dropped 3 bases and J dropped 2 bases, with 7 bases sitting between them. Germline-derived CDR1 and CDR2 are SQVTM and ANQGSEA. The CDR3 length is 12 residues. This CDR3 is CSVEEGQETQYF. Here the CDR3 DNA reads TGCAGCGTTGAGGAGGGGCAAGAGACCCAGTACTTC.

The chain carries TRBV12-3 or TRBV12-4 and TRBJ1-2; TRBD1 might be the D (6 bases). The CDR3 extends over 14 amino acids. Trimming cost V 2 bases and J 6 bases, with 13 bases left between them. The CDR3 loop is CASSLITGIHGYTF. CDR3 bases: TGTGCCAGCAGTTTAATCACAGGGATCCATGGCTACACCTTC.

This clonotype came up a few times. CDR3 coding DNA: TGTGCCACTACGTCGGGAGGAGGGGAGCAGTACTTC. This gives the protein CATTSGGGEQYF. The chain recombines TRBV12-3 or TRBV12-4 with TRBJ2-7; 7 positions match TRBD2. The length of the CDR3 is 12 residues. The trim removed 10 bases at V and 7 bases at J, leaving 10 bases unmatched.

V gene TRBV5-8 combines with J gene TRBJ2-5; TRBD1 matches at 11 bases. Germline CDR1 reads SGHTS; CDR2 reads YDEGEE. The CDR3 is made up of 15 amino acids. V shed 3 bases and J 4 bases; nucleotides not matched to a gene: 5. CDR3 residues: CASSWGTGGIETQYF. The CDR3 DNA reads TGTGCCAGCAGCTGGGGGACAGGGGGGATAGAGACCCAGTACTTC.

A few counts support this clonotype. The chain uses TRBV7-3 and TRBJ2-3, with 9 bases identical to TRBD2. CDR3 length: 16 residues. Trimming removed 2 bases from V and 2 bases from J; junction bases left unmatched: 5. The germline CDR1 and CDR2 sequences are SGHTA and FQGTGA. CDR3 in amino acids: CASSLGASGDTDTQYF. The CDR3 DNA is TGTGCCAGCAGCTTAGGTGCTAGCGGGGACACAGATACGCAGTATTTT.

This clonotype was counted between two and nine times. The chain uses TRBV5-1 and TRBJ2-1; D gene uncertain. Looked up from germline, CDR1 is SGHRS and CDR2 is YFSETQ. This CDR3 has 14 amino acids. The ends were cut back, 2 bases at V and 10 bases at J, with 16 bases in the middle. CDR3 amino acids: CASSLGDGLAEQFF. DNA for the CDR3: TGCGCCAGCAGCTTAGGCGACGGCCTCGCCGAGCAGTTCTTC.

This CDR3 reads CATSKVNTEAFF. The CDR3, as DNA: TGTGCCACCAGCAAGGTGAACACTGAAGCTTTCTTT. This chain links TRBV15 with TRBJ1-1, with no clear D. The V and J ends lost 4 bases and 0 bases respectively, with 3 bases between them. CDR3 size: 12 residues. Germline CDR1 is LNHNV and CDR2 is YYDKDF (reference sequence).

In this sample, this clonotype turned up a few times. This chain links TRBV20-1 with TRBJ1-5, with no clear D. The CDR3 has 14 amino acids. With 1 base removed from V and 3 bases from J, the gap between germline ends came to 10 bases. Germline V gene data show CDR1 as DFQATT and CDR2 as SNEGSKA (reference sequence). CDR3 DNA sequence: TGCAGTGCTAGAGGGGCGGGCCTCAATCAGCCCCAGCATTTT. It is translated as CSARGAGLNQPQHF.

The rearrangement uses TRBV4-3 and TRBJ2-3; tentatively, D is TRBD1 or TRBD2 (5 bases each). Germline V gene sequence: CDR1 LGHNA, CDR2 YSLEER. V gave up 0 bases and J gave up 7 bases, with 14 bases separating them. This CDR3 has 15 residues. The chain's CDR3 is CASSQESSWGNTQYF. As DNA, the CDR3 is TGCGCCAGCAGCCAAGAGTCTAGCTGGGGGAATACGCAGTATTTT.

The gene calls are TRBV4-1 and TRBJ2-1; D is uncertain. From germline, CDR1 is MGHRA and CDR2 YSYEKL. Between the trimmed V and J ends, which lost 3 bases and 5 bases, there was a span of 14 bases. The CDR3 has 15 residues. CDR3 sequence: CASSHPGDGNNEQFF. CDR3 DNA: TGCGCCAGCAGCCACCCAGGTGACGGAAACAATGAGCAGTTCTTC.

This clonotype was seen a handful of times. V and J are TRBV5-6 and TRBJ2-5; D is unresolved. V was cut by 6 bases and J by 4 bases, with 7 bases left in between. The CDR3 contains 11 residues. CDR1 is SGHDT and CDR2 is YYEEEE in the germline V gene. The chain's CDR3 is CASNSGETQYF. The CDR3, as DNA: TGTGCCAGCAATTCTGGAGAGACCCAGTACTTC.